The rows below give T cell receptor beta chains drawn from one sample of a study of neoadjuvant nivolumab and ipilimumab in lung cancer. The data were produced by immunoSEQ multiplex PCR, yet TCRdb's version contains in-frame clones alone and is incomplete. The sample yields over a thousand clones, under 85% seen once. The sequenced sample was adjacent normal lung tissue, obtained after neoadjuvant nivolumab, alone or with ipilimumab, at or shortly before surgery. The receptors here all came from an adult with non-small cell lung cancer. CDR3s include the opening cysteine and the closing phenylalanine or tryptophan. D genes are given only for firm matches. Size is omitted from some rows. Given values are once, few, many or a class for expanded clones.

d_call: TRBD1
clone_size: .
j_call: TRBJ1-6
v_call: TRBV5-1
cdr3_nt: TGCGCCACCGCATTAACCGGGACAGTCGGTTCACCCCTCCACTTT
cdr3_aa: CATALTGTVGSPLHF

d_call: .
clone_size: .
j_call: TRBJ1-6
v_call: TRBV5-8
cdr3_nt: TGTGCCAGCAGCTCACGGACGGGCTCACCCCTCCACTTT
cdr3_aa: CASSSRTGSPLHF

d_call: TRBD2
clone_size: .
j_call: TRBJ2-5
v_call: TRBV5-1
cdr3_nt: TGCGCCAGCCACGACCCGGGGGGCCAAGAGACCCAGTACTTC
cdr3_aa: CASHDPGGQETQYF

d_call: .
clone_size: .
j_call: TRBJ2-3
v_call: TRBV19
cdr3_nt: TGTGCCAGTAGTATTATTGGGGGGCTGCCGGATACGCAGTATTTT
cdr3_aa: CASSIIGGLPDTQYF

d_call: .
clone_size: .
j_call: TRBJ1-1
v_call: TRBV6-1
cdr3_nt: TGTGCCAGCAGTGAAGGTATACCGGGGCAAACTGAAGCTTTCTTT
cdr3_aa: CASSEGIPGQTEAFF

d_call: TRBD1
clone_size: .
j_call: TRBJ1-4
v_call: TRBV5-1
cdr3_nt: TGCGCCAGCATGGGACAGGGGAATGAAAAACTGTTTTTT
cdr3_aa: CASMGQGNEKLFF

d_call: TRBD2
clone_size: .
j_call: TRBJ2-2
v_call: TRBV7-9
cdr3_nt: TGTGCCAGCAGCTCAAAACTTAGCGGGGACGGGGAGCTGTTTTTT
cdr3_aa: CASSSKLSGDGELFF

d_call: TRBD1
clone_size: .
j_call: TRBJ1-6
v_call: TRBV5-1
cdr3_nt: TGCGCCAGCAGCTTGGGGACAGGGGGCTCACCCCTCCACTTT
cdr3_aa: CASSLGTGGSPLHF

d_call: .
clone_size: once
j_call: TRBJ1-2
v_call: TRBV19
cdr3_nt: TGTGCCAGTACCCCCCGGGGGACAACCTATGGCTACACCTTC
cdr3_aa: CASTPRGTTYGYTF

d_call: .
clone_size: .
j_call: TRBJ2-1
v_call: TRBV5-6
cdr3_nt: TGTGCCAGCAGTTCACCGGGACGTCGAGGCAATGAGCAGTTCTTC
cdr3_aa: CASSSPGRRGNEQFF

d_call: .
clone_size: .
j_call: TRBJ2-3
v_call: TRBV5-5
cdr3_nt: TGTGCCAGCAGCTTGTTGCAAGTCAGTATGGATACGCAGTATTTT
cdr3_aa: CASSLLQVSMDTQYF

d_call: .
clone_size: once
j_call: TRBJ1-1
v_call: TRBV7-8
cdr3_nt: TGTGCCAGCAGCCCGCACACGAACACTGAAGCTTTCTTT
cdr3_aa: CASSPHTNTEAFF

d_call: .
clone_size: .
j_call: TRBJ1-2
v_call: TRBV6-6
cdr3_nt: TGTGCCAGCAGTTACGGAGGGGCTAACTATGGCTACACCTTC
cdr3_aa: CASSYGGANYGYTF

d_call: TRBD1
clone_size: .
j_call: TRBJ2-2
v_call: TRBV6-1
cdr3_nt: TGTGCCAGCAGTGGACCGGGACAGGGAGCACCGGACACCGGGGAGCTGTTTTTT
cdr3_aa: CASSGPGQGAPDTGELFF

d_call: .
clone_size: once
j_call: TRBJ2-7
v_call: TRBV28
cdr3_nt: TGTGCCAGCAGTACCGGGTTCGTCTCCTACGAGCAGTACTTC
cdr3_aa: CASSTGFVSYEQYF

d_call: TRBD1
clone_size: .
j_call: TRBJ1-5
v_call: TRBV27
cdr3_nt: TGTGCCAGCAGACCTCAGGGGGAAATACATCAGCCCCAGCATTTT
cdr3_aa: CASRPQGEIHQPQHF

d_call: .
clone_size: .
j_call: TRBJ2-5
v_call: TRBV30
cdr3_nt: TGTGCCTGGAGTGTTACTAGTAGAGAGACCCAGTACTTC
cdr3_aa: CAWSVTSRETQYF

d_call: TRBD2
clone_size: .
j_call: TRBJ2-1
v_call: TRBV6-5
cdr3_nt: TGTGCCAGCAGTTACACTAGCGGGAATAACAATGAGCAGTTCTTC
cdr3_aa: CASSYTSGNNNEQFF

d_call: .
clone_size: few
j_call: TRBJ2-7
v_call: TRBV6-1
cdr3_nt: TGTGCCAGCAGTGAATCGGGGCACGAGCAGTACTTC
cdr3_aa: CASSESGHEQYF

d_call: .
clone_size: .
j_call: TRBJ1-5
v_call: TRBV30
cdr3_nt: TGTGCCTGGAGTGCCCAGGGACATCAGCCCCAGCATTTT
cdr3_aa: CAWSAQGHQPQHF

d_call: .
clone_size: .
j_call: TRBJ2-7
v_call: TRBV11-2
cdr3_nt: TGTGCCAGCAGCTTAGCGCTGAATTCCTACGAGCAGTACTTC
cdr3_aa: CASSLALNSYEQYF

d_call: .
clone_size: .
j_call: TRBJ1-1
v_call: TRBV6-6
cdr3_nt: TGTGCCAGCAGTTACCCTGACGGAGGGGAAGCTTTCTTT
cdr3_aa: CASSYPDGGEAFF

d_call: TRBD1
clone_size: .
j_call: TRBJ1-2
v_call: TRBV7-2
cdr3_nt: TGTGCCAGCAGCTTAGGGGGGACAGGGGCCTTAGGCGGCTACACCTTC
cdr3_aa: CASSLGGTGALGGYTF

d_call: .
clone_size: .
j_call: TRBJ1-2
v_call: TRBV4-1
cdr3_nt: TGCGCCAGCAGCCAAACACAGGGAAGCTATGGCTACACCTTC
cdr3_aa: CASSQTQGSYGYTF

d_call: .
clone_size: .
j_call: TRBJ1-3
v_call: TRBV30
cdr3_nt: TGTGCCTGGAAGGCGCCGGCGCTAAGCTCTGGAAACACCATATATTTT
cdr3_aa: CAWKAPALSSGNTIYF

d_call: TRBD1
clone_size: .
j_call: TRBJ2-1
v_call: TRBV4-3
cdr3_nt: TGCGCCAGCAGCCTCTCCTGGACAGGCGACAATGAGCAGTTCTTC
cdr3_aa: CASSLSWTGDNEQFF

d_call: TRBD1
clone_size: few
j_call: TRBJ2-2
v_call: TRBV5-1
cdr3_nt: TGCGCCAGCACCCTACAGGGGCGCGACACCGGGGAGCTGTTTTTT
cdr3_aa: CASTLQGRDTGELFF